These 2 T cell receptor beta chains came from one sample sequenced in a study of shared clonotypes between healthy human individuals. TCRdb's table, derived via immunoSEQ multiplex PCR, lists solely in-frame clones and lacks some. Here the sample spans over a million clones, about 75% being singletons. The sequencing sample was made of memory CD4+ T cells sorted from blood. Subset of the sample: CD45RA-negative fraction. All receptors derive from a man younger than 35 in good health.

The V call is TRBV7-9, the J call TRBJ1-6, with TRBD1 matching over 8 bases. The CDR3 consists of 15 residues. The V segment lost 5 bases and the J segment 7 bases; nucleotides outside the gene matches: 7. Germline values: CDR1 SEHNR, CDR2 FQNEAQ (reference sequence). This CDR3 is CASSGRQGSNSPLHF. The CDR3 DNA reads TGTGCCAGCAGCGGCCGACAGGGGAGCAATTCACCCCTCCACTTT. Looking up the rest from reference TRBV7-9 and TRBJ1-6 gives the full variable domain: DTGVSQNPRHKITKRGQNVTFRCDPISEHNRLYWYRQTLGQGPEFLTYFQNEAQLEKSRLLSDRFSAERPKGSFSTLEIQRTEQGDSAMYLCASSGRQGSNSPLHFGNGTRLTVT.

The rearrangement uses TRBV19 and TRBJ1-4; 12 positions agree with TRBD1. This CDR3 region has 14 residues. V trimming: 8 bases; J trimming: 7 bases; junction bases outside the gene matches: 5. Germline CDR1 is LNHDA and CDR2 is SQIVND (reference sequence). This chain's CDR3 is CASRDRGRGEKLFF. The CDR3 DNA reads TGTGCCAGTCGGGACAGGGGGCGAGGTGAAAAACTGTTTTTT.